These 21 T cell receptor beta chains came from one sample sequenced in a study of T cell changes during pregnancy in multiple sclerosis. Libraries were prepared by immunoSEQ multiplex PCR; TCRdb keeps only in-frame clonotypes and omits some of them. The sample holds 30,000 to 45,000 clones, approximately 90% seen once. Here the sequenced sample was CD8+ T cells from peripheral blood mononuclear cells, taken before pregnancy. The source of these receptors is a female donor with multiple sclerosis, enrolled in a pregnancy study.

V gene TRBV15 combines with J gene TRBJ2-1; weak D call: TRBD1 (6 bases). The CDR3 extends over 16 amino acids. The V end lost 1 base, the J end lost 2 bases, and 12 bases lay between the germline ends. Germline loops: CDR1 LNHNV, CDR2 YYDKDF (reference sequence). CDR3 in DNA: TGTGCCACCAGCAGAGGAACGGGACAAACCTACAATGAGCAGTTCTTC. Protein product: CATSRGTGQTYNEQFF.

This chain uses TRBV28 with TRBJ2-7, with D hard to call. This CDR3 region has 12 residues. Germline CDR1 and CDR2: MDHEN and SYDVKM. Trimming took off 7 bases at V and 7 bases at J, with 14 bases between the two ends. In DNA, the CDR3 is TGTGCCAGCAAACAACCCTCGAGGGAGCAGTACTTC. This sequence encodes CASKQPSREQYF.

V and J are TRBV9 and TRBJ1-2; tentative D call: TRBD1 (5 bases). V was trimmed by 0 bases and J by 2 bases, leaving 14 bases between them. Germline V gene sequence: CDR1 SGDLS, CDR2 YYNGEE. CDR3 length: 16 residues. The CDR3 loop reads CASSVGSMTANYGYTF. DNA of the CDR3: TGTGCCAGCAGCGTAGGATCTATGACAGCAAACTATGGCTACACCTTC.

V gene TRBV10-3 combines with J gene TRBJ1-2, with D maybe TRBD1 (6 bases). The CDR3 consists of 14 residues. Trimming took off 2 bases at V and 1 base at J, with 8 bases between the two ends. CDR1 is ENHRY, CDR2 SYGVKD, per germline. The CDR3 nucleotides read TGTGCCATCAGTGAGGGGGGCAGTAACTATGGCTACACCTTC. Translation gives CAISEGGSNYGYTF.

The chain carries TRBV25-1 and TRBJ2-1; D gene ambiguous. The CDR3 contains 13 residues. V was shortened by 0 bases and J by 9 bases, with 9 bases between the two germline ends. The germline V gene has CDR1 MGHDK and CDR2 SYGVNS. The CDR3 here is CASSEYLGSEQFF. Here the CDR3 DNA reads TGTGCCAGCAGTGAATACCTTGGCAGTGAGCAGTTCTTC.

The chain is built from TRBV5-5 and TRBJ2-1, with D maybe TRBD2 (5 bases). The CDR3 contains 15 residues. The V end was cut by 4 bases, the J end by 0 bases, with 11 bases between. In germline, CDR1 is SGHKS, CDR2 YYEKEE (reference sequence). CDR3 in amino acids: CASSPSGSSYNEQFF. In DNA form, the CDR3 reads TGTGCCAGCAGCCCCTCGGGGAGCTCCTACAATGAGCAGTTCTTC.

V and J are TRBV27 and TRBJ2-1, with 9 positions matching TRBD2. V shed 8 bases, J shed 3 bases, and the junction held 8 bases outside the gene matches. Per the germline V gene, CDR1 is MNHEY and CDR2 is SMNVEV (reference sequence). This CDR3 is 15 amino acids long. CDR3 protein: CASGRSGSLYNEQFF. The DNA of the CDR3 is TGTGCCAGCGGACGTAGCGGGAGTCTCTACAATGAGCAGTTCTTC.

The chain joins TRBV5-4 to TRBJ2-7; 8 bases are shared with TRBD1. Per germline, CDR1 SGHNT and CDR2 YYREEE (reference sequence). There are 17 residues in the CDR3. The V gene end was trimmed by 3 bases and the J gene end by 1 base; junction bases not matched to a gene: 12. The CDR3 nucleotides read TGTGCCAGCAGCTGGGCCCAAGGGACAGGCTTTTCCTACGAGCAGTACTTC. Amino acids: CASSWAQGTGFSYEQYF.

The chain uses TRBV25-1 and TRBJ2-7, with TRBD1 matching 8 bases. This CDR3 has 15 amino acids. Germline loops: CDR1 MGHDK, CDR2 SYGVNS. The junction had 8 bases not matched to a gene; V was cut back by 3 bases and J by 4 bases. The CDR3 coding sequence is TGTGCCAGCAGTGACCCCGGACAGGGAGGTTACGAGCAGTACTTC. It is translated as CASSDPGQGGYEQYF.

There are a few counts of this clone. This chain links TRBV28 with TRBJ1-1; 7 positions match TRBD1. V trimming: 10 bases; J trimming: 3 bases; junction bases outside the gene matches: 5. The CDR3 has 12 amino acids. Germline CDR1 is MDHEN and CDR2 is SYDVKM. Written as DNA, the CDR3 is TGTGCCATTCAGGGGGGAGACACTGAAGCTTTCTTT. Its protein is CAIQGGDTEAFF.

This chain uses TRBV29-1 with TRBJ2-1, with TRBD2 matching 10 bases. V lost 1 base to trimming and J lost 1 base; unmatched junction nucleotides: 4. CDR1 and CDR2 from the germline V gene are SQVTM and ANQGSEA. The CDR3 sequence is 16 residues long. This CDR3 reads CSVEGLAGESYNEQFF. CDR3 sequence (DNA): TGCAGCGTTGAAGGGCTAGCGGGAGAATCCTACAATGAGCAGTTCTTC.

The chain couples TRBV6-1 to TRBJ2-5; D perhaps matches TRBD2 (6 bases). With 2 bases removed from V and 5 bases from J, the gap between germline ends came to 12 bases. The germline CDR1 and CDR2 sequences are MNHNS and SASEGT. The CDR3 has 14 residues. CDR3 sequence: CASSEWGVAETQYF. In DNA, the CDR3 is TGTGCCAGCAGTGAATGGGGGGTTGCGGAGACCCAGTACTTC.

The genes are TRBV30 and TRBJ2-1; no firm D call. This CDR3 contains 11 residues. V shed 0 bases and J shed 12 bases, with 9 bases lying between them. The germline gives CDR1 GTSNPN, CDR2 SVGIG (reference sequence). The CDR3 DNA reads as TGTGCCTGGAGTGTATTATCTAGGCAGTTCTTC. It encodes CAWSVLSRQFF.

This clone appeared once. This chain joins TRBV27 and TRBJ2-7; tentative D call: TRBD2 (6 bases). This CDR3 is 16 amino acids long. The germline CDR1 and CDR2 sequences are MNHEY and SMNVEV (reference sequence). V was pared by 6 bases and J by 6 bases, with 24 bases between. The CDR3 DNA is TGTGCCAGCAGCCGTGGAGGGCGAGGCGTTCGGGGCGAGCAGTACTTC. Amino acids: CASSRGGRGVRGEQYF.

The chain combines TRBV19 with TRBJ1-1, with 7 bases lining up with TRBD1. V was clipped by 6 bases and J by 3 bases; unmatched bases: 19. From germline, CDR1 is LNHDA and CDR2 SQIVND (reference sequence). The CDR3 has 18 residues. The CDR3 DNA reads TGTGCCAGTAGGCAACTATGGGACAGCCCCGGGCGTGACACTGAAGCTTTCTTT. Protein product: CASRQLWDSPGRDTEAFF.

This clone showed up just a few times. The chain has TRBV5-1 and TRBJ2-7; TRBD2 matches at 7 bases. V lost 4 bases to trimming and J lost 2 bases; unmatched junction nucleotides: 9. This CDR3 has 15 residues. Germline-derived CDR1 and CDR2 are SGHRS and YFSETQ. The DNA for the CDR3 is TGCGCCAGCAGCCCCCCCTCGGGAGGTACCTACGAGCAGTACTTC. It codes for CASSPPSGGTYEQYF.

The chain has TRBV5-1 and TRBJ2-7, with 10 bases matching TRBD2. The J segment lost 5 bases and the V segment lost 1 base, leaving 12 bases of the junction unmatched. CDR3 length equals 17 residues. Germline values: CDR1 SGHRS, CDR2 YFSETQ. CDR3 in DNA: TGCGCCAGCAGCTTGTTCTTTCGGCCTAGCGGGAGCGACGAGCAGTACTTC. It translates to CASSLFFRPSGSDEQYF.

The V call is TRBV4-1, the J call TRBJ2-3; TRBD1 matches at 9 bases. The CDR3 has 14 amino acids. V lost 4 bases and J lost 3; bases outside the gene matches: 2. Germline CDR1 MGHRA, CDR2 YSYEKL. For the CDR3, the DNA is TGCGCCAGCAGCCTAGGGACAGGGACAGATACGCAGTATTTT. Translated, it gives CASSLGTGTDTQYF.

This clone was seen only a few times. Other DNA sequences from this sample encode an identical CDR3 as well. The chain employs TRBV19 and TRBJ1-1; tentative D call: TRBD1 (6 bases). The germline V and J ends were trimmed by 3 bases and 4 bases, with 9 bases remaining between them. Germline V gives CDR1 LNHDA, CDR2 SQIVND (reference sequence). The length of the CDR3 is 13 residues. CDR3 nucleotide sequence: TGTGCCAGTAGTATTGCCAGGGGCACTGAAGCTTTCTTT. This codes for CASSIARGTEAFF. Complete variable domain (other parts from reference TRBV19 and TRBJ1-1): DGGITQSPKYLFRKEGQNVTLSCEQNLNHDAMYWYRQDPGQGLRLIYYSQIVNDFQKGDIAEGYSVSREKKESFPLTVTSAQKNPTAFYLCASSIARGTEAFFGQGTRLTVV.

The chain has TRBV19 and TRBJ2-1; 7 bases fit TRBD1. This CDR3 region has 11 residues. Unmatched junction bases numbered 4, after V lost 3 bases and J lost 14 bases. Germline V CDR1 and CDR2: LNHDA, SQIVND (reference sequence). CDR3 protein: CASSMGQGEFF. The CDR3 DNA reads TGTGCCAGTAGTATGGGGCAGGGGGAGTTCTTC.

The rearrangement links TRBV13 to TRBJ1-1, with TRBD1 matching over 7 bases. Germline CDR1 is PRHDT and CDR2 is FYEKMQ (reference sequence). With 5 bases clipped from V and 0 bases from J, the junction kept 9 bases outside the gene matches. This CDR3 has 16 residues. The CDR3 is CASSARQGPMNTEAFF. The CDR3 region has the DNA TGTGCCAGCAGCGCTCGACAGGGACCCATGAACACTGAAGCTTTCTTT.